This T cell receptor (beta chain) was sequenced for a study of blood T cell repertoires in COVID-19. At the level of the study: The United States, Italy and Spain supplied acute and convalescent COVID-19 samples.

Participant age was roughly 18 to 95 years, and participants resided in fewer than 25 US areas. Cohorts were based on clinical histories the participants reported. The CDR3 runs to 15 residues. The germline V and J ends were trimmed by 1 base and 6 bases, with 16 bases remaining between them. The germline gives CDR1 SGHAT, CDR2 FQNNGV. Source study methods: Amplification of reference gene primers provided the estimated nucleated cell counts. TCRdb's copy holds only in-frame clones and misses some; the assay was immunoSEQ multiplex PCR. V, J and clone size are taken as reported in that table, and D and trimming were inferred from the DNA itself. The table has approximately 310,000 clones, approximately 83% seen once.

Material: PBMCs or T cells enriched from blood (not recorded which). The chain is built from TRBV11-2 and TRBJ2-7, with TRBD2 as a possible D gene (6 bases). The source of this sequence is a man under 40 who had recovered from COVID-19. The CDR3: CASSLVVYGEAEQYF. CDR3 coding DNA: TGTGCCAGCAGCTTAGTAGTATATGGGGAGGCCGAGCAGTACTTC.